The clone carrying this TCR beta chain was found many times. Antigen unknown. These data belong to a study of neurological immune-mediated disorders. For the study at large: About 90% of the 34 multiple sclerosis patients had relapsing-remitting disease; 3 had secondary progressive.

V was clipped by 0 bases and J by 4 bases, with 16 bases between them. CDR1 MNHEY and CDR2 SMNVEV come from the germline V gene (reference sequence). The CDR3 runs 16 residues. Study-level results: Multiple sclerosis, the disease with the least TCR clonal expansion, fell below healthy controls, whereas HTLV-1-associated myelopathy showed the most. One cluster of related CDR3 sequences contained, by phylogenetic grouping, the repertoires of 18 of 34 multiple sclerosis patients and formed a possible signature.

In TCRdb, the 5' RACE reads were re-called with MiXCR into one record per CDR3 protein. The repertoire consists of 27,000 or so distinct CDR3 sequences, with over 3% occurring once and the leading ten covering 7%. Sequencing was performed on PBMCs. The clonotype was recovered from a woman aged 30 to 39 with multiple sclerosis. The chain links TRBV27 to TRBJ2-7; D possibly corresponds to TRBD1 (5 bases). CDR3 nucleotide sequence: TGTGCCAGCAGTTTATCCCAGGGATCGATGGGTTACGAGCAGTACTTC. It yields the protein CASSLSQGSMGYEQYF.